Listed below are T cell receptor beta chains from one sample, sequenced in a study of Graves' ophthalmopathy and Graves' hyperthyroidism. MiXCR, run by TCRdb on the multiplex PCR reads, gives a single entry per CDR3 protein. The sample lists around 590,000 distinct CDR3 sequences, just under 40% occurring once. The sample was peripheral blood or thyroid tissue (not recorded which). Receptors were obtained from an adult man with Graves' hyperthyroidism. CDR3s include the opening cysteine and the closing phenylalanine or tryptophan. The order of the fields is clone size, J gene, D gene, V gene, CDR3 DNA, CDR3 protein. The D gene is left open where the match is weak. Some rows mark clone size as missing; the rest say once, few, many or name a class of expanded clone.

>-|TRBJ1-6|-|TRBV7-8
TGTGCCAGCAGCTTAGAACCTAACTCACCCCTCCACTTT
CASSLEPNSPLHF
>-|TRBJ2-2|-|TRBV7-8
TGTGCCAGCTCACTTCGGTTCAGGACAACGAACACCGGGGAGCTGTTTTTT
CASSLRFRTTNTGELFF
>many|TRBJ2-5|TRBD1|TRBV27
TGTGCCAGCAGCTTAGCAGGGGGCCAAGAGACCCAGTACTTC
CASSLAGGQETQYF
>-|TRBJ2-1|-|TRBV7-9
TGTGCCAGCAGCTTAATTGTACGAGATGAGCAGTTCTTC
CASSLIVRDEQFF
>few|TRBJ2-1|-|TRBV24-1
TGTGCCACCAGTGATTTAGGGGAGCAGTTCTTC
CATSDLGEQFF
>many|TRBJ2-2|-|TRBV12-3/TRBV12-4
TGTGCCAGCACGGGGGACGCGAACACCGGGGAGCTGTTTTTT
CASTGDANTGELFF
>-|TRBJ2-1|-|TRBV20-1
TGCAGTGCTAGTTACTGGAACAATGAGCAGTTCTTC
CSASYWNNEQFF
>many|TRBJ2-7|TRBD1|TRBV5-6
TGTGCCAGCAGCTTCTGGGACAGGGGGTACGAGCAGTACTTC
CASSFWDRGYEQYF
>many|TRBJ2-3|-|TRBV29-1
TGCAGCGTTGAGGGGGGGCGCACAGATACGCAGTATTTT
CSVEGGRTDTQYF
>many|TRBJ1-2|-|TRBV12-3/TRBV12-4
TGTGCCAGCAGTTTGGGCAGCCTCTTCGGCTACACCTTC
CASSLGSLFGYTF
>many|TRBJ1-2|TRBD1|TRBV15
TGTGCCACCAGCTCAGACAGGGGCTATGGCTACACCTTC
CATSSDRGYGYTF
>many|TRBJ1-1|-|TRBV7-2
TGTGCCAGCAGCGTTCAGGGGATCACTGAAGCTTTCTTT
CASSVQGITEAFF
>many|TRBJ2-5|-|TRBV7-2
TGTGCCAGCAGCTTAGTGGTGGGGTTGGAGACCCAGTACTTC
CASSLVVGLETQYF
>-|TRBJ2-7|TRBD2|TRBV7-2
TGTGCCAGCAGCTCAACCGGACTAGCGGGAGGTATGGGTGAGCAGTACTTC
CASSSTGLAGGMGEQYF
>-|TRBJ2-6|-|TRBV7-8
TGTGCCAGCAGCTGGGGGTTGGGGGACACTGAAGCTTTC
CASSWGLGDTEAF
>many|TRBJ1-6|-|TRBV6-6
TGTGCCAGCAGTACCCGGACAGAGAATTCACCCCTCCACTTT
CASSTRTENSPLHF
>many|TRBJ1-5|-|TRBV9
TGTGCCAGCAGCGGACCGAGTAATCAGCCCCAGCATTTT
CASSGPSNQPQHF
>many|TRBJ1-2|TRBD1|TRBV19
TGTGCCAGTACCCCCCGAGCCTCCGGGACAGGGGACTATGGCTACACCTTC
CASTPRASGTGDYGYTF
>many|TRBJ1-2|-|TRBV11-2
TGTGCCAGCAGCCGCACAGGCTTACGGGATGGCTACACCTTC
CASSRTGLRDGYTF
>few|TRBJ1-1|-|TRBV12-3/TRBV12-4
TGTGCCAGCAGTGAAATGCAGGACACTGAAGCTTTCTTT
CASSEMQDTEAFF
>many|TRBJ2-7|TRBD1|TRBV11-2
TGTGCCAGCAGGCCGTCCGGGACAGGGGTCCCGGAGCAGTACTTC
CASRPSGTGVPEQYF
>-|TRBJ1-2|TRBD1|TRBV5-4
TGTGCCAGCAGCCCCCGGACAGGGGGCACTGAAGCAGTGCAGGATCGGGGCTACACCTTC
CASSPRTGGTEAVQDRGYTF
>-|TRBJ2-7|TRBD1|TRBV20-1
TGCAGTGCCAGCAGTTCGGGGACAGGGAGCTCCTACGAGCAGTACTTC
CSASSSGTGSSYEQYF
>-|TRBJ2-7|-|TRBV3-1
TGTGCCAGCAGCGTCCACGGGATAGAGGAACCCGAGCAGTACTTC
CASSVHGIEEPEQYF
>-|TRBJ1-4|-|TRBV12-3/TRBV12-4
TGTGCCAGCTCACCACCGGGGGTAGTGACGGAAAAACTGTTTTTT
CASSPPGVVTEKLFF
>once|TRBJ2-1|-|TRBV5-1
TGCGCCAGCAACCGATACAGCTCCTACAATGAGCAGTTCTTC
CASNRYSSYNEQFF
>-|TRBJ2-6|TRBD1|TRBV12-3/TRBV12-4
TGTGCCAGCAGCCGGACAGGGGGCAACGTCCTGACTTTC
CASSRTGGNVLTF
>many|TRBJ2-2|-|TRBV7-9
TGTGCCAGCAGCTCAGAACGGCGGGACCTAACCGGGGAGCTGTTTTTT
CASSSERRDLTGELFF
>-|TRBJ2-5|-|TRBV7-9
TGTGCCAGCGGCCCTCCGACGACCAGGGATACGCAGTACTTC
CASGPPTTRDTQYF
>many|TRBJ1-2|-|TRBV20-1
TGCAGTGCTAGAGATACACAGGACTATGGCTACACCTTC
CSARDTQDYGYTF
>many|TRBJ2-7|-|TRBV7-9
TGTGCCAGCAGTTTAACTACCGGACAGAAGCAGTACTTC
CASSLTTGQKQYF
>many|TRBJ2-7|TRBD1|TRBV6-1
TGTGCCAGCAGCGGACCTTACTTAGACAGGGGGTACTTC
CASSGPYLDRGYF
>-|TRBJ2-7|-|TRBV20-1
TGCAGTGCTAAGTGGCGAACCTACGAGCAGTACTTC
CSAKWRTYEQYF
>-|TRBJ2-7|TRBD1|TRBV27
TGTGCCAGCAGTTTATCGGGACAGGGGTTCACCTACGAGCAGTACTTC
CASSLSGQGFTYEQYF
>many|TRBJ1-6|-|TRBV7-9
TGTGCCAGCAGCTTAGCGGGTGGGGGCACGACCCTCCACTTT
CASSLAGGGTTLHF
>-|TRBJ2-2|-|TRBV20-1
TGCAGTGAGGCTGTGGCGGGGGAGCTGTTTTTT
CSEAVAGELFF
>many|TRBJ1-6|-|TRBV9
TGTGCCAGCAGAGACAATAATTCACCCCTCCACTTT
CASRDNNSPLHF
>-|TRBJ1-3|-|TRBV4-1
TGCGCCAGCAGCCAAGGGAAACAGGCCTCTGGAAACACCATATATTTT
CASSQGKQASGNTIYF
>few|TRBJ2-7|-|TRBV20-1
TGCAGTGCTAGAGACCTGTATAACCGGGACCTATACGAGCAGTACTTC
CSARDLYNRDLYEQYF
>-|TRBJ1-2|TRBD1|TRBV12-3/TRBV12-4
TGTACCAGCAGTTTGCAGGGGGATGGCTACACCTTC
CTSSLQGDGYTF
>-|TRBJ2-2|TRBD1|TRBV5-6
TGTGCCAGCAGCAATAGAGCCGGGACAGGGAACACCGGGGAGCTGTTTTTT
CASSNRAGTGNTGELFF
>few|TRBJ1-2|TRBD1|TRBV3-1
TGTGCCAGCAGCCAACGGACAGGGGAATATGGCTACACCTTC
CASSQRTGEYGYTF
>-|TRBJ1-2|TRBD1|TRBV20-1
TGCAGTGCTACCGGACAGGAAGGCTATGGCTACACCTTC
CSATGQEGYGYTF
>few|TRBJ1-2|TRBD1|TRBV6-6
TGTGCCAGCACGTCACTCGACGGGACAGGGGCTCGTCGCTATGGCTACACCTTC
CASTSLDGTGARRYGYTF
>many|TRBJ1-4|-|TRBV29-1
TGCAGCGTTGAAGTAGGAGGGGATGAAAAACTGTTTTTT
CSVEVGGDEKLFF
>many|TRBJ1-2|-|TRBV29-1
TGCAGCGTTGAAGGATCCCGGACGGATCTTAACTATGGCTACACCTTC
CSVEGSRTDLNYGYTF
>few|TRBJ1-1|-|TRBV7-8
TGTGCCAGCAGCCTAATTCCAGACAGAATGAACACTGAAGCTTTCTTT
CASSLIPDRMNTEAFF
>-|TRBJ1-2|-|TRBV7-2
TGTGCCAGCAGCTTGGAGGGGGAAGTCTATGGCTACACCTTC
CASSLEGEVYGYTF